These 26 T cell receptor beta chains were all obtained from the same sample, sequenced in a study of early T cells in non-severe SARS-CoV-2 infection. One entry per CDR3 protein, called by TCRdb with MiXCR from the 5' RACE reads. The table lists nearly 60,000 distinct CDR3 sequences, roughly 13% of them singletons. Sequencing used whole blood. Receptor source: an adult who was a healthcare worker with PCR-confirmed SARS-CoV-2 infection or an uninfected control (not recorded which).

This chain connects TRBV4-1 to TRBJ1-2, with D possibly being TRBD1 (5 bases). The CDR3 runs to 15 residues. Germline values: CDR1 MGHRA, CDR2 YSYEKL. Deletions cut 2 bases from V and 0 bases from J, with 10 bases between. The CDR3, as DNA: TGCGCCAGCAGCCAACGGGACGGAGCTAACTATGGCTACACCTTC. Translated: CASSQRDGANYGYTF.

The chain has TRBV5-8 and TRBJ1-5, with D possibly being TRBD1 (5 bases). CDR3 size: 15 residues. Per germline, CDR1 SGHTS and CDR2 YDEGEE. The V gene lost 2 bases and the J gene lost 1 base, with 10 bases spanning the gap. The chain's CDR3 is CASSFWGESNQPQHF. The CDR3 DNA reads as TGTGCCAGCAGCTTCTGGGGGGAAAGCAATCAGCCCCAGCATTTT.

This chain uses TRBV6-4 with TRBJ2-3, with 9 bases that match TRBD2. This CDR3 comprises 15 residues. Germline CDR1 MRHNA, CDR2 SNTAGT. Germline trimming cut 5 bases from V and 2 bases from J; bases unmatched to any gene: 5. DNA for the CDR3: TGTGCCAGCAGTTTCGCGGGGGGGGCCACAGATACGCAGTATTTT. Translated: CASSFAGGATDTQYF.

This clonotype came up many times. An end of the junction does not agree with germline; a read error may underlie this. The chain links TRBV7-7 to TRBJ1-3; tentatively, D is TRBD1 (5 bases). This CDR3 contains 14 residues. CDR1 is SSHAT, CDR2 FNYEAQ, per germline (reference sequence). CDR3 DNA sequence: TGTGCTAGCAGAACTGACATGGGGCCGGACACCATATATTTT. It is translated as CASRTDMGPDTIYF.

For the CDR3, the DNA is TGTGCCAGCAGTGATGGGGTTCGGGGAGGGACGAACACTGAAGCTTTCTTT. The encoded protein is CASSDGVRGGTNTEAFF. The chain uses TRBV25-1 and TRBJ1-1, with D perhaps matching TRBD1 (5 bases). CDR1 is MGHDK and CDR2 is SYGVNS in the germline V gene. Trimming removed 3 bases at V and 1 base at J, with 18 bases between. The CDR3 runs to 17 residues.

The table lists this clonotype with a few counts. The rearrangement links TRBV2 to TRBJ2-3; the match to TRBD2 covers 11 bases. Trimming cost V 4 bases and J 0 bases; bases outside gene matches: 9. The CDR3 is made up of 18 amino acids. Looked up from germline, CDR1 is SNHLY and CDR2 is FYNNEI. CDR3 sequence reads: CASSGGLAGGSSTDTQYF. CDR3 nucleotides: TGTGCCAGCAGTGGAGGACTAGCGGGTGGTTCTAGCACAGATACGCAGTATTTT.

J is TRBJ2-7 and V is TRBV20-1; D remains unclear. Germline V gene data show CDR1 as DFQATT and CDR2 as SNEGSKA (reference sequence). This CDR3 comprises 12 residues. V was pared by 0 bases and J by 4 bases, with 7 bases between. The CDR3 region has the DNA TGCAGTGCTAGAGATGGCCCTTACGAGCAGTACTTC. It is translated as CSARDGPYEQYF.

This clonotype has ten or more counts. J is TRBJ2-5 and V is TRBV6-2 or TRBV6-3, with 15 positions matching TRBD2. There are 17 residues in the CDR3. V dropped 4 bases and J dropped 4; count of bases not matched to a gene: 7. In germline, CDR1 is MNHEY, CDR2 SVGEGT. CDR3 amino acids: CASSSGLAGGLRETQYF. The CDR3 DNA reads TGTGCCAGCAGTTCGGGACTAGCGGGAGGACTTCGAGAGACCCAGTACTTC.

This clonotype has a handful of counts. The V call is TRBV6-1, the J call TRBJ1-1; D is unclear. CDR1 is MNHNS and CDR2 is SASEGT in the germline V gene. V dropped 7 bases and J dropped 0 bases, with 9 bases sitting between them. This CDR3 is 13 amino acids long. As DNA, the CDR3 is TGTGCCAGCACCCGGGTACTGAACACTGAAGCTTTCTTT. Its translation is CASTRVLNTEAFF.

This clonotype was picked up many times. The chain links TRBV7-9 to TRBJ2-7; no clear D. This CDR3 is built from 14 residues. The germline V gene encodes CDR1 SEHNR and CDR2 FQNEAQ (reference sequence). V lost 4 bases and J 2 bases, leaving 12 bases between the germline ends. In nucleotides, the CDR3 is TGTGCCAGCAGCTCTGTAGGTTCCGCCTACGAGCAGTACTTC. As protein: CASSSVGSAYEQYF. The entire variable domain, with the rest obtained from reference TRBV7-9 and TRBJ2-7, is as follows: DTGVSQNPRHKITKRGQNVTFRCDPISEHNRLYWYRQTLGQGPEFLTYFQNEAQLEKSRLLSDRFSAERPKGSFSTLEIQRTEQGDSAMYLCASSSVGSAYEQYFGPGTRLTVT.

V is TRBV5-6 and J is TRBJ2-7; no definite D call. In germline, CDR1 is SGHDT, CDR2 YYEEEE. Trimming left V 1 base short and J 0 bases short, with 11 bases between. The CDR3 is 15 residues long. CDR3 region: CASSLMWQPSYEQYF. CDR3 in DNA: TGTGCCAGCAGCTTGATGTGGCAGCCCTCCTACGAGCAGTACTTC.

As to this clonotype: It may be a read error: a sequence one base away is much more abundant. The gene calls are TRBV29-1 and TRBJ1-2, with a possible D match to TRBD1 (5 bases). This CDR3 is built from 13 residues. Germline lookup yields CDR1 SQVTM and CDR2 ANQGSEA. CDR3 sequence: CSVGHGGNYGYIF. As DNA, the CDR3 is TGCAGCGTTGGCCACGGGGGAAACTATGGCTACATCTTC.

This clonotype has at least ten counts. V and J are TRBV7-3 and TRBJ2-2, with D perhaps TRBD1 (6 bases). Trimming took off 4 bases at V and 6 bases at J, with 6 bases between the two ends. This CDR3 contains 12 residues. Germline CDR1 is SGHTA and CDR2 is FQGTGA. The CDR3 DNA sequence: TGTGCCAGCAGCTCAGGGGCCGGGGAGCTGTTTTTT. It specifies CASSSGAGELFF. The entire variable domain, with the rest obtained from reference TRBV7-3 and TRBJ2-2, is as follows: GAGVSQTPSNKVTEKGKYVELRCDPISGHTALYWYRQSLGQGPEFLIYFQGTGAADDSGLPNDRFFAVRPEGSVSTLKIQRTERGDSAVYLCASSSGAGELFFGEGSRLTVL.

This clonotype was observed a few times. The chain employs TRBV25-1 and TRBJ1-2; unclear D gene. The ends were cut back, 3 bases at V and 8 bases at J, with 10 bases in the middle. Germline-derived CDR1 and CDR2 are MGHDK and SYGVNS. CDR3 length equals 12 residues. Here the CDR3 reads CASSDAGLGYTF. The CDR3 DNA follows: TGTGCCAGCAGTGATGCGGGGTTGGGCTACACCTTC.

V and J are TRBV28 and TRBJ2-5; TRBD2 matches at 7 bases. V shed 3 bases, J shed 1 base, and the junction held 5 bases outside the gene matches. The CDR3 has 15 amino acids. Germline CDR1 is MDHEN and CDR2 is SYDVKM. The CDR3 here is CASSFSSGGQETQYF. For the CDR3, the DNA is TGTGCCAGCAGTTTTTCCTCGGGGGGCCAAGAGACCCAGTACTTC.

This clonotype has at least ten counts. This chain joins TRBV19 and TRBJ2-7; D is possibly TRBD2 (6 bases). V lost 4 bases to trimming and J lost 3 bases, with 10 bases between them. Germline V gene data show CDR1 as LNHDA and CDR2 as SQIVND (reference sequence). The CDR3 has 13 amino acids. As DNA, the CDR3 is TGTGCCAGTAGTAGACTAGTGGGCTACGAGCAGTACTTC. This codes for CASSRLVGYEQYF. The whole variable domain, remainder taken from reference TRBV19 and TRBJ2-7, is DGGITQSPKYLFRKEGQNVTLSCEQNLNHDAMYWYRQDPGQGLRLIYYSQIVNDFQKGDIAEGYSVSREKKESFPLTVTSAQKNPTAFYLCASSRLVGYEQYFGPGTRLTVT.

The rearrangement joins TRBV6-1 to TRBJ2-5; D gene unclear. Germline assignment: CDR1 MNHNS and CDR2 SASEGT. CDR3 length equals 15 residues. Trimming removed 8 bases at V and 2 bases at J, with 18 bases between. Here the CDR3 DNA reads TGTGCCAGCGGTCCCCTGCCACTTATGCAAGAGACCCAGTACTTC. Its translation: CASGPLPLMQETQYF.

This clonotype was recorded at least ten times. The CDR3 DNA follows: TGCAGTGCTAGTCGGGGACAGCGACAAGAGACCCAGTACTTC. Its protein is CSASRGQRQETQYF. The V and J genes are TRBV20-1 and TRBJ2-5; 7 bases are a match to TRBD1. The CDR3 totals 14 residues. Per germline, CDR1 DFQATT and CDR2 SNEGSKA (reference sequence). Trimming took 3 bases from V and 2 from J; bases not matched to a gene: 6.

This clonotype has ten or more counts. The gene calls are TRBV6-1 and TRBJ1-4; no clear D. Germline V gene lookup returns CDR1 MNHNS and CDR2 SASEGT. This CDR3 is built from 17 residues. V lost 6 bases to trimming and J lost 7 bases, with 24 bases between them. In DNA, the CDR3 is TGTGCCAGCAGGGGAGCCGGGTGGTCGTCTTCTGGTGAAAAACTGTTTTTT. Translating it yields CASRGAGWSSSGEKLFF.

This clonotype has at least ten counts. The V and J genes are TRBV29-1 and TRBJ1-3; D might be TRBD1 (6 bases). CDR1 is SQVTM, CDR2 ANQGSEA, per germline. The CDR3 runs to 15 residues. V lost 6 bases, J lost 3 bases, and 18 bases lay in between. The CDR3 nucleotides are TGCAGCGTGGGTACACGGGGGCAAGGTGGAAACACCATATATTTT. Its protein product is CSVGTRGQGGNTIYF.

This clonotype was detected ten times or more. This rearrangement joins TRBV13 to TRBJ1-2; perhaps TRBD1 as D (6 bases). This CDR3 is built from 15 residues. Germline values: CDR1 PRHDT, CDR2 FYEKMQ (reference sequence). V was pared by 4 bases and J by 5 bases, with 17 bases between. The CDR3 reads CASSYRTLQGYGYTF. The CDR3 bases are TGTGCCAGCAGCTACCGGACACTTCAGGGGTATGGCTACACCTTC.

At least ten counts were recorded for this clonotype. The chain carries TRBV10-3 and TRBJ1-2; 8 bases align to TRBD1. Unmatched junction bases numbered 3, after V lost 4 bases and J lost 8 bases. This CDR3 comprises 12 residues. Germline V gives CDR1 ENHRY, CDR2 SYGVKD. This CDR3 is CAISGDRSGYTF. The CDR3 DNA follows: TGTGCCATCAGTGGGGACAGGAGCGGCTACACCTTC.

In its sample, this clonotype was seen many times. The chain couples TRBV25-1 to TRBJ1-2; D ambiguous. V lost 3 bases and J 8 bases, leaving 10 bases between the germline ends. The CDR3 extends over 12 amino acids. Germline V gene lookup returns CDR1 MGHDK and CDR2 SYGVNS. The CDR3 DNA sequence: TGTGCCAGCAGTGAGGGAGGGAAAGGCTACACCTTC. Its protein is CASSEGGKGYTF.

This clonotype was detected many times. This chain connects TRBV5-4 to TRBJ1-2, with 9 bases that match TRBD1. The CDR3 is 15 residues long. V trimming: 2 bases; J trimming: 3 bases; junction bases outside the gene matches: 5. In germline, CDR1 is SGHNT, CDR2 YYREEE (reference sequence). CDR3 in amino acids: CASSFYRGPDYGYTF. CDR3 DNA sequence: TGTGCCAGCAGCTTCTACAGGGGGCCCGACTATGGCTACACCTTC. The whole variable domain, filled in from reference TRBV5-4 and TRBJ1-2, reads ETGVTQSPTHLIKTRGQQVTLRCSSQSGHNTVSWYQQALGQGPQFIFQYYREEENGRGNFPPRFSGLQFPNYSSELNVNALELDDSALYLCASSFYRGPDYGYTFGSGTRLTVV.

This clonotype appeared a few times. V is TRBV9 and J is TRBJ1-2; D gene uncertain. The CDR3 runs to 13 residues. V dropped 0 bases and J dropped 4 bases, with 7 bases sitting between them. Per the germline V gene, CDR1 is SGDLS and CDR2 is YYNGEE. The CDR3 loop is CASSVDISYGYTF. The CDR3 nucleotides read TGTGCCAGCAGCGTAGACATCTCCTATGGCTACACCTTC.

V gene TRBV5-1 combines with J gene TRBJ1-1, with TRBD1 matching 11 bases. CDR1 is SGHRS, CDR2 YFSETQ, per germline. The CDR3 loop spans 16 amino acids. Trimming took 10 bases from V and 0 from J; bases not matched to a gene: 11. The chain's CDR3 is CAFSRWTGGMNTEAFF. For the CDR3, the DNA is TGCGCCTTCAGCCGATGGACAGGGGGCATGAACACTGAAGCTTTCTTT.